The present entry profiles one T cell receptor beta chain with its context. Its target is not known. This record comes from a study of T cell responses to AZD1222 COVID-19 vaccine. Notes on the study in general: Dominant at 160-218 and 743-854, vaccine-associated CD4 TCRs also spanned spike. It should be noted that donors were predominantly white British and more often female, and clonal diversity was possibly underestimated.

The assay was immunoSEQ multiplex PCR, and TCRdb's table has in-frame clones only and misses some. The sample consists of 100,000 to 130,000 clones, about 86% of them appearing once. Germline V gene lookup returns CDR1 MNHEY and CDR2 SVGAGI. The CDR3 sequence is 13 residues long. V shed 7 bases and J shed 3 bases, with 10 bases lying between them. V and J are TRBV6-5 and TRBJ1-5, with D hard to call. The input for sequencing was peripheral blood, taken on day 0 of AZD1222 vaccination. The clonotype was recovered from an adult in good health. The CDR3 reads CASTNGFNQPQHF. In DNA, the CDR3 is TGTGCCAGCACTAACGGCTTCAATCAGCCCCAGCATTTT.